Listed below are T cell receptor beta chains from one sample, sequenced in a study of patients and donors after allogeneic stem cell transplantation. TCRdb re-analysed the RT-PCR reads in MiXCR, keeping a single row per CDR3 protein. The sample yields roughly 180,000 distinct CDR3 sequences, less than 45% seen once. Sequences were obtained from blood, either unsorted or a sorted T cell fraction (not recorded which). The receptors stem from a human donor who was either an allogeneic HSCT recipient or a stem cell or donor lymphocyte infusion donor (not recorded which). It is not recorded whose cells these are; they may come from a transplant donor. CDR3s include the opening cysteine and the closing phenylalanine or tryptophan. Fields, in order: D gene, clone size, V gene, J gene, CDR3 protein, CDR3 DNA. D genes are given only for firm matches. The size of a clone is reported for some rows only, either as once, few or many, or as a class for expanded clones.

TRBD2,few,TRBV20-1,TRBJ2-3,CSARDPTLGLAGYTDTQYF,TGCAGTGCTAGAGATCCGACCCTTGGGCTAGCGGGGTACACAGATACGCAGTATTTT
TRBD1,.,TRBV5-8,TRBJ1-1,CASSLVRTGGNLEFTEAFF,TGTGCCAGCAGCTTGGTTCGGACAGGGGGTAACTTGGAGTTCACTGAAGCTTTCTTT
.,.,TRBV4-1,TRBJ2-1,CASSQEERKYNEQFF,TGCGCCAGCAGCCAAGAGGAGCGGAAATACAATGAGCAGTTCTTC
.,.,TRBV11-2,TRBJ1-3,CASSLGAGAGNTIYF,TGTGCCAGCAGCTTAGGCGCAGGGGCTGGAAACACCATATATTTT
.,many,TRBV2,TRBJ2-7,CASSESAYEQYF,TGTGCCAGCAGTGAATCAGCCTACGAGCAGTACTTC
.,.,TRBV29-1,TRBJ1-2,CSVELGYGYTF,TGCAGCGTCGAGTTGGGGTATGGCTACACCTTC
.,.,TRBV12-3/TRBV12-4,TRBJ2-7,CASSHRSGATYEQYF,TGTGCCAGCAGTCACCGCAGCGGAGCCACCTACGAGCAGTACTTC
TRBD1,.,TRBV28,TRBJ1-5,CASREGGTDYQPQHF,TGTGCCAGCAGGGAGGGCGGGACAGATTATCAGCCCCAGCATTTT
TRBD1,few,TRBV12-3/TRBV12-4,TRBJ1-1,CVSSLRGGRNTEAFF,TGTGTCAGCAGTTTGCGAGGGGGCAGGAACACTGAAGCTTTCTTT
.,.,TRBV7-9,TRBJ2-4,CASSGSPDYNIQYF,TGTGCCAGCAGCGGATCCCCGGACTACAACATTCAGTACTTC
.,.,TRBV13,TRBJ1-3,CASSPRGRGGNTIYF,TGTGCCAGCAGCCCCCGGGGGAGGGGTGGAAACACCATATATTTT
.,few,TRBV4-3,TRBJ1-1,CASSLGVGGNTEAFF,TGCGCCAGCAGCCTTGGGGTTGGCGGGAACACTGAAGCTTTCTTT